The present entry profiles one T cell receptor beta chain with its context. Its antigen remains unidentified. CD45RO negativity and positive selection for CCR7 defined naive CD8 cells, a population that excluded terminally differentiated effector memory CD45RA+ cells. This sample is part of a study of shared clonotypes between healthy human individuals. General study results and limits: The donor pool, a small one, limited the genetic and exposure-history diversity represented. How much donors shared clonotypes was expected to be affected by sequencing depth. Sampling covered blood only; tissue repertoires likely differ.

The CDR3 has 14 amino acids. The V end was cut by 2 bases, the J end by 5 bases, with 14 bases between. In germline, CDR1 is SGHDT, CDR2 YYEEEE. Clones were sequenced by immunoSEQ multiplex PCR, and TCRdb holds only the in-frame ones, with some missing. The table has more than 2 million clones, about 95% seen once; the top ten hold more than 0.95%. The sequence came from a man aged 18 to 30 in good health. The rearrangement uses TRBV5-6 and TRBJ2-7; perhaps TRBD1 as D (6 bases). Sequenced: naive CD8+ T cells sorted from blood. The CDR3 DNA is TGTGCCAGCAGCTTCCCCAGGGGCCTCGACGAGCAGTACTTC. Translating gives CASSFPRGLDEQYF.